This TCR beta chain was sequenced for a study of blood T cell repertoires in COVID-19. Original handling: From reference gene primer amplification, estimates of nucleated cell counts were derived. Repertoires were generated with immunoSEQ multiplex PCR, while TCRdb's copy carries only in-frame clones and drops some. V and J calls plus clone size are reproduced from that table; the DNA served to infer D and trimming. This sample has more than 150,000 clones, with roughly 80% found just once. Trimming pared 6 bases from V and 3 bases from J, leaving 11 bases between. Germline CDR1 MDHEN, CDR2 SYDVKM. The CDR3 length is 13 residues. Cohort 3 recovery required two negative PCRs, clearance, or symptom resolution.

The material sequenced was PBMCs or T cells enriched from blood (not recorded which). The TCR sequence derives from a man aged 40-49 years who had recovered from COVID-19. The chain carries TRBV28 and TRBJ1-1; unclear D gene. CDR3 sequence reads: CASSPMSYTEAFF. The DNA of the CDR3 is TGTGCCAGCAGCCCTATGTCCTACACTGAAGCTTTCTTT.